This TCR beta chain was identified in a study of CD8 T cells in Susac syndrome (dated by TCRdb to about 2019). Notes on the research overall: Repertoire sequencing was used to test whether CD8+ T cell activation and differentiation in Susac syndrome was antigen driven. The study compared CD8+ T cell repertoire clonality among roughly 12 healthy donors, 14 Susac syndrome patients and about 16 multiple sclerosis patients. The research as a whole found: The study acknowledged that relatively few individuals were included in the TCR sequencing and HLA analysis.

Comment on this clonotype: The specificity of this receptor is unknown. No base-level quality is on record; no much larger clone is a single base apart.

Peripheral blood CD8+ and CD4+ T cells from healthy donors, Susac syndrome patients and multiple sclerosis patients were profiled by high-throughput TCR beta sequencing. Treatment-naive patients with stable or active relapsing-remitting disease fulfilling revised McDonald criteria were used as multiple sclerosis controls. Bulk CD8+ and CD4+ T cells were purified by magnetic negative isolation, whereas CD8+ TEMRA cells were enriched by FACS. Blood was collected in EDTA tubes and processed within 24 hours, with PBMCs isolated through density gradient centrifugation. PBMCs intended for TCR sequencing were frozen in liquid nitrogen and were later thawed in a 37 degrees C water bath. The sorted or isolated CD4+, CD8+ and CD8+ TEMRA cells reached a purity of at least 90%. Sequences LGHNT (CDR1) and FRNRAP (CDR2) are obtained from the germline V gene. The CDR3 starts with the cysteine, ends with the phenylalanine, and has 15 residues. The CDR3 DNA has 45 bases and is translated from base 1. Trimming leaves V shorter by 6 bases and J shorter by 9 bases, with the junction holding 9 bases beyond the gene matches.

RNA was extracted using the RNeasy kit, and roughly 0.5 to 1 ug of the RNA was reverse transcribed with random hexamers. The immunoSEQ multiplex PCR assay, which covers 54 Vbeta and 13 Jbeta segments, was used to amplify TCR beta CDR3 regions. PCR amplification bias was corrected using a synthetic template baseline for primer optimization and computational correction. For the original study's pipeline: Only productive sequences were kept, with reads annotated to V, D and J genes according to IMGT and analyzed in immunoSEQ Analyzer. Clonality was calculated as one minus the Shannon entropy normalized by log2 of the number of productive unique sequences. For each patient and control, public and private clones were evaluated among the 100 most prevalent clones. A clone was defined as Susac-specific if it was absent from the healthy and MS cohorts, from roughly 990 published viral clones and from other ImmuneACCESS disease sequences. TCRdb ran its own pipeline on the public reads, namely fastp trimming at Q25 and MiXCR clone calling, and kept in-frame beta chains. Under each unique CDR3 protein, matching rows form one entry showing the most common genes and DNA. TCRdb, not the original authors, processed these V and J calls. This sample holds about 200,000 distinct CDR3 sequences; around 90% were observed only once. The top ten constitute around 0.14% of the sample.

Sequencing was done on a sample of CD8+ T cells from PBMCs. The TCR comes from a human donor with multiple sclerosis. The chain is encoded by TRBV12-5 joined to TRBJ2-1; TRBD2 matches 12 bases in the middle. For the CDR3, the sequence is CASGLTSGRNLEQFF. The DNA sequence reads TGTGCTAGTGGATTGACTAGCGGGAGAAACCTTGAGCAGTTCTTC.